The 20 T cell receptor beta chains below all came from one sample that was sequenced in a study of blood T cell repertoires in COVID-19. Some clones are missing from TCRdb's copy, which holds only in-frame ones; the method was immunoSEQ multiplex PCR. The data contain around 160,000 clones, more than 80% of them seen just once; the ten biggest clones take up under 2%. Material: peripheral blood. These receptors originate from a woman aged 60-75 years with COVID-19, enrolled during active disease.

This clone appeared once. V usage is TRBV5-6 and J usage is TRBJ2-7; D call uncertain. The CDR3 is 13 amino acids. With 0 bases removed from V and 3 bases from J, the gap between germline ends came to 7 bases. The germline CDR1 and CDR2 sequences are SGHDT and YYEEEE. The CDR3 nucleotides are TGTGCCAGCAGCTTGGCCTCTCTCTACGAGCAGTACTTC. This codes for CASSLASLYEQYF.

The chain links TRBV5-6 to TRBJ1-5; 9 bases agree with TRBD1. V lost 2 bases and J lost 7; bases outside the gene matches: 16. CDR1 is SGHDT and CDR2 is YYEEEE in the germline V gene. This CDR3 has 18 residues. CDR3 sequence reads: CASSLLRGQGREGQPQHF. In DNA, the CDR3 is TGTGCCAGCAGCTTACTACGGGGACAGGGAAGGGAAGGGCAGCCCCAGCATTTT. Looking up the rest from reference TRBV5-6 and TRBJ1-5 gives the full variable domain: DAGVTQSPTHLIKTRGQQVTLRCSPKSGHDTVSWYQQALGQGPQFIFQYYEEEERQRGNFPDRFSGHQFPNYSSELNVNALLLGDSALYLCASSLLRGQGREGQPQHFGDGTRLSIL.

The rearrangement joins TRBV7-2 to TRBJ1-1; TRBD1 is a possible D gene (6 bases). This CDR3 spans 15 amino acids. Germline CDR1 reads SGHTA; CDR2 reads FQGNSA. Trimming took off 6 bases at V and 0 bases at J, with 14 bases between the two ends. Written as DNA, the CDR3 is TGTGCCAGCAGTCCGGACAGTGCGGTGAACACTGAAGCTTTCTTT. The encoded protein is CASSPDSAVNTEAFF.

V gene TRBV10-2 combines with J gene TRBJ1-2; D gene ambiguous. Germline CDR1 is WSHSY and CDR2 is SAAADI. The CDR3 covers 14 residues. V lost 5 bases to trimming and J lost 5 bases, with 15 bases between them. CDR3 amino acids: CASSRVPQLYGYTF. The CDR3 nucleotides are TGCGCCAGCAGTCGAGTGCCCCAACTTTATGGCTACACCTTC.

The chain carries TRBV5-6 and TRBJ2-1; unclear D gene. This CDR3 region has 12 residues. CDR1 and CDR2 from the germline V gene are SGHDT and YYEEEE. Trimming cost V 1 base and J 14 bases, with 13 bases left between them. CDR3 bases: TGTGCCAGCAGCTTGCGGTTATTAAAAGAGTTCTTC. Its translation: CASSLRLLKEFF.

The chain is built from TRBV7-3 and TRBJ1-1, with a weak D call TRBD1 (5 bases). The V and J ends lost 5 bases and 5 bases respectively, with 12 bases between them. CDR3 size: 13 residues. CDR1 is SGHTA and CDR2 is FQGTGA in the germline V gene. The CDR3 DNA reads as TGTGCCAGCAGCCAGGCCGGGGGAACTGAAGCTTTCTTT. Amino acids: CASSQAGGTEAFF.

This clone was recorded once. The chain employs TRBV7-2 and TRBJ2-3, with D tentatively TRBD2 (7 bases). Germline assignment: CDR1 SGHTA and CDR2 FQGNSA. Trimming took off 1 base at V and 5 bases at J, with 16 bases between the two ends. The CDR3 extends over 16 amino acids. This chain's CDR3 is CASSLVTGGGGDTQYF. The CDR3 DNA is TGTGCCAGCAGCTTAGTTACGGGGGGCGGAGGAGATACGCAGTATTTT.

V is TRBV9 and J is TRBJ2-7, with TRBD1 identical over 7 bases. The junction had 7 bases not matched to a gene; V was cut back by 1 base and J by 3 bases. The CDR3 contains 15 residues. Germline values: CDR1 SGDLS, CDR2 YYNGEE. CDR3: CASSVSGQADYEQYF. The CDR3 nucleotides are TGTGCCAGCAGCGTAAGCGGACAGGCTGACTACGAGCAGTACTTC.

The chain has TRBV6-5 and TRBJ1-1, with D tentatively TRBD1 (6 bases). Germline values: CDR1 MNHEY, CDR2 SVGAGI. Trimming took off 6 bases at V and 3 bases at J, with 14 bases between the two ends. The CDR3 is 14 amino acids. The CDR3 nucleotides are TGTGCCAGCAGGCTTTACAGGGTTGACACTGAAGCTTTCTTT. Its protein product is CASRLYRVDTEAFF.

The V call is TRBV7-2, the J call TRBJ1-2, with D maybe TRBD1 (5 bases). The germline CDR1 and CDR2 sequences are SGHTA and FQGNSA. The CDR3 has 11 amino acids. Trimming left V 5 bases short and J 5 bases short, with 6 bases between. The CDR3 nucleotides read TGTGCCAGCAGCCAGGGTTATGGCTACACCTTC. The encoded protein is CASSQGYGYTF.

The chain employs TRBV14 and TRBJ1-1; unclear D gene. Per germline, CDR1 SGHDN and CDR2 FVKESK. Trimming pared 4 bases from V and 8 bases from J, leaving 17 bases between. CDR3 length: 14 amino acids. CDR3 region: CASSRFADGGEAFF. The DNA of the CDR3 is TGTGCCAGCAGCCGATTTGCTGATGGAGGCGAAGCTTTCTTT.

The gene calls are TRBV7-8 and TRBJ1-6, with D maybe TRBD1 (6 bases). The CDR3 totals 15 residues. Germline CDR1 is SGHVS and CDR2 is FQNEAQ. Trimming left V 5 bases short and J 7 bases short, with 15 bases between. The DNA for the CDR3 is TGTGCCAGCAGCGGATACAGGGATGGGAATTCACCCCTCCACTTT. The encoded protein is CASSGYRDGNSPLHF.

The rearrangement uses TRBV6-2 or TRBV6-3 and TRBJ2-5, with 7 nucleotides matching TRBD2. The V and J ends lost 2 bases and 5 bases, in that order; junction bases with no gene match: 5. The CDR3 runs 14 residues. From germline, CDR1 is MNHEY and CDR2 SVGEGT. The CDR3 loop reads CASSYGRGGETQYF. The CDR3 DNA follows: TGTGCCAGCAGTTACGGGCGGGGAGGGGAGACCCAGTACTTC.

This chain connects TRBV5-1 to TRBJ2-5, with 9 positions matching TRBD2. The CDR3 runs 17 residues. V lost 0 bases, J lost 2 bases, and 8 bases stayed unmatched. The germline gives CDR1 SGHRS, CDR2 YFSETQ. CDR3 loop: CASSLAVASGIQETQYF. CDR3 nucleotides: TGCGCCAGCAGCTTGGCCGTGGCTAGCGGGATACAAGAGACCCAGTACTTC.

V gene TRBV5-1 combines with J gene TRBJ1-1, with D possibly TRBD1 on 6 matching bases. Trimming removed 4 bases at V and 0 bases at J, with 10 bases between. This CDR3 comprises 14 residues. Germline assignment: CDR1 SGHRS and CDR2 YFSETQ. The CDR3 sequence: CASSRRDMNTEAFF. DNA for the CDR3: TGCGCCAGCAGCCGAAGGGACATGAACACTGAAGCTTTCTTT.

The chain combines TRBV4-1 with TRBJ2-1, with D maybe TRBD1 (6 bases). This CDR3 contains 21 residues. The V and J ends lost 3 bases and 1 base respectively, with 28 bases between them. Germline V gene sequence: CDR1 MGHRA, CDR2 YSYEKL. DNA for the CDR3: TGCGCCAGCAGCCAGCTGGGACGGCGGGTCGGGACAATCGGGTCCTACAATGAGCAGTTCTTC. Translated, it gives CASSQLGRRVGTIGSYNEQFF.

This chain uses TRBV6-5 with TRBJ1-1, with TRBD1 identical over 7 bases. CDR3 length: 14 residues. V lost 6 bases to trimming and J lost 6 bases; unmatched junction nucleotides: 10. Germline V CDR1 and CDR2: MNHEY, SVGAGI. CDR3 in amino acids: CASRATGWAPEAFF. The CDR3 DNA sequence: TGTGCCAGCAGAGCGACAGGGTGGGCCCCTGAAGCTTTCTTT.

The V call is TRBV6-6, the J call TRBJ2-7; TRBD1 matches at 7 bases. Germline V gene data show CDR1 as MNHNY and CDR2 as SVGAGI (reference sequence). The CDR3 extends over 12 amino acids. Trimming cost V 5 bases and J 5 bases; bases outside gene matches: 3. The CDR3 protein is CASSQQGHEQYF. CDR3 nucleotides: TGTGCCAGCAGTCAACAGGGGCACGAGCAGTACTTC.

CDR3 nucleotides: TGTGCCAGCAGCGGGACAGGGGGGTTTGGAAACACCATATATTTT. It translates to CASSGTGGFGNTIYF. The V gene is TRBV7-9, the J gene TRBJ1-3; 11 bases align to TRBD1. Germline CDR1 SEHNR, CDR2 FQNEAQ (reference sequence). The CDR3 length is 15 residues. J lost 3 bases, V lost 5 bases, and 3 bases had no gene match.

J is TRBJ2-3 and V is TRBV7-3, with 12 bases matching TRBD2. Losses at the gene ends were 4 bases for V and 4 bases for J; bases not matched to a gene: 3. Germline loops: CDR1 SGHTA, CDR2 FQGTGA. This CDR3 region has 15 residues. The CDR3 spells CASSSSGGDPDTQYF. CDR3 DNA sequence: TGTGCCAGCAGCTCTAGCGGGGGGGATCCAGATACGCAGTATTTT.